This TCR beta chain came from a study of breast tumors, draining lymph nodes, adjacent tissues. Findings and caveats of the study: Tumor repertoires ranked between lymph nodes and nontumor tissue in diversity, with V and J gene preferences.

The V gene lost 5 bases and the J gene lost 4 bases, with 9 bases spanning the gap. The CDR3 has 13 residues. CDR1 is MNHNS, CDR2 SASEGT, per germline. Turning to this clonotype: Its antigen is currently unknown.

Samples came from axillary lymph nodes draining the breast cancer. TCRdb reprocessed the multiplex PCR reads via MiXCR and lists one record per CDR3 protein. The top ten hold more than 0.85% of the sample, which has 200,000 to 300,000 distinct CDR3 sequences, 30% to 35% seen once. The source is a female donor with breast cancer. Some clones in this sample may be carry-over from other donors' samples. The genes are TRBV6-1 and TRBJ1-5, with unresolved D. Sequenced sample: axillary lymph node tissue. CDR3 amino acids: CASSSDWNQPQHF. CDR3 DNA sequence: TGTGCCAGCAGTTCCGACTGGAATCAGCCCCAGCATTTT.